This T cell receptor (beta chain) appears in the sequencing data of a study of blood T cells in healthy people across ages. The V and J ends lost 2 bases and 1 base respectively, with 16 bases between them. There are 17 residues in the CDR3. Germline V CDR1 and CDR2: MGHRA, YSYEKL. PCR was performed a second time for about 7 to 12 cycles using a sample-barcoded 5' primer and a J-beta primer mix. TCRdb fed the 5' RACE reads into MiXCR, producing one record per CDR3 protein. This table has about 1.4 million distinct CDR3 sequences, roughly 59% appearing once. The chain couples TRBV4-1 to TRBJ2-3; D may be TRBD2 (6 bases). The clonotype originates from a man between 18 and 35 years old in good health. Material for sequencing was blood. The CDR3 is CASSQSEFSGRTDTQYF. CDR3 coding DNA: TGCGCCAGCAGCCAATCGGAATTTAGCGGTCGCACAGATACGCAGTATTTT.